Below are 31 T cell receptor beta chains sequenced from a single sample in a study of a mutant IDH1 vaccine in newly diagnosed glioma. Time point described: week 5, during vaccination. Each vaccine dose was 300 ug of mutant IDH1 20-mer peptide, with topical imiquimod. Using immunoSEQ multiplex PCR, the repertoire was profiled, and TCRdb retains in-frame clones only, with some absent. Of about 36,000 clones listed, 75% to 85% are singletons. No antigen has been assigned to these receptors. The sequencing here drew on PBMCs, taken from a glioma patient whose treatment included an IDH1 peptide vaccine. These receptors originate from a man aged 50-60 years with glioma.

The rearrangement links TRBV6-4 to TRBJ2-7, with TRBD2 identical over 10 bases. Per the germline V gene, CDR1 is MRHNA and CDR2 is SNTAGT. This CDR3 contains 15 residues. With 3 bases clipped from V and 1 base from J, the junction kept 3 bases outside the gene matches. CDR3 in amino acids: CASSEERGGSYEQYF. DNA of the CDR3: TGTGCCAGCAGTGAGGAGCGGGGGGGATCCTACGAGCAGTACTTC.

The chain is built from TRBV7-2 and TRBJ1-1, with 7 bases aligning to TRBD1. Losses at the gene ends were 5 bases for V and 0 bases for J; bases not matched to a gene: 3. CDR1 SGHTA and CDR2 FQGNSA come from the germline V gene. The CDR3 runs to 14 residues. The CDR3 region is CASSRQGMNTEAFF. As DNA, the CDR3 is TGTGCCAGCAGCAGACAGGGAATGAACACTGAAGCTTTCTTT.

The rearrangement links TRBV21-1 to TRBJ2-3. TRBV21-1 is labeled a pseudogene. The CDR3 loop spans 11 amino acids. The CDR3 region has the DNA TGTACCAAACCCCGCACAGATACGCAGTATTTT. Translation: CTKPRTDTQYF.

The chain joins TRBV20-1 to TRBJ2-7; TRBD2 might be the D (7 bases). V lost 6 bases, J lost 6 bases, and 12 bases lay in between. Germline V lookup: CDR1 DFQATT, CDR2 SNEGSKA (reference sequence). CDR3 length equals 11 residues. CDR3 in DNA: TGCAGTGCGGGGGGGGGCCGCGAGCAGTACTTC. It is translated as CSAGGGREQYF.

V gene TRBV6-1 combines with J gene TRBJ1-3; 8 nucleotides match TRBD1. Trimming took 4 bases from V and 4 from J; bases not matched to a gene: 3. The germline V gene encodes CDR1 MNHNS and CDR2 SASEGT. The CDR3 is made up of 14 amino acids. For the CDR3, the DNA is TGTGCCAGCAGTGGGACAGGGAGAGGAAACACCATATATTTT. Protein: CASSGTGRGNTIYF.

V is TRBV2 and J is TRBJ1-1, with D hard to call. Germline-derived CDR1 and CDR2 are SNHLY and FYNNEI. The V end was cut by 3 bases, the J end by 1 base, with 6 bases between. The CDR3 has 13 amino acids. CDR3 in amino acids: CASSDFSNTEAFF. The CDR3 nucleotides are TGTGCCAGCAGTGACTTTTCGAACACTGAAGCTTTCTTT.

This clone was observed a single time. The rearrangement joins TRBV18 to TRBJ1-6, with unresolved D. The V gene lost 4 bases and the J gene lost 7 bases, with 14 bases spanning the gap. This CDR3 region has 15 residues. Looked up from germline, CDR1 is KGHSH and CDR2 is LQKENI. The CDR3 region has the DNA TGTGCCAGCTCACTCTCTCCAGGATCCAATTCACCCCTCCACTTT. Translated: CASSLSPGSNSPLHF.

The genes are TRBV28 and TRBJ2-7; a possible D gene is TRBD1 (6 bases). V was pared by 6 bases and J by 2 bases, with 11 bases between. Germline lookup yields CDR1 MDHEN and CDR2 SYDVKM. The CDR3 runs to 13 residues. CDR3 sequence reads: CASRTGATYEQYF. The CDR3 DNA reads as TGTGCCAGCAGGACAGGAGCCACCTACGAGCAGTACTTC.

The chain links TRBV5-1 to TRBJ2-2, with unresolved D. The length of the CDR3 is 12 residues. Trimming cost V 5 bases and J 2 bases, with 4 bases left between them. The germline V gene has CDR1 SGHRS and CDR2 YFSETQ. The CDR3 sequence is CASRLNTGELFF. The CDR3 DNA is TGCGCCAGCAGACTAAACACCGGGGAGCTGTTTTTT. The variable domain in full, with the rest retrieved from reference TRBV5-1 and TRBJ2-2, is KAGVTQTPRYLIKTRGQQVTLSCSPISGHRSVSWYQQTPGQGLQFLFEYFSETQRNKGNFPGRFSGRQFSNSRSEMNVSTLELGDSALYLCASRLNTGELFFGEGSRLTVL.

The rearrangement joins TRBV2 to TRBJ1-1; D unclear. The CDR3 runs to 13 residues. Germline CDR1 is SNHLY and CDR2 is FYNNEI. Trimming shortened V by 1 base and J by 1 base, and 4 bases separated the two germline ends. CDR3 protein: CASSEVENTEAFF. In nucleotides, the CDR3 is TGTGCCAGCAGTGAAGTAGAGAACACTGAAGCTTTCTTT.

The chain links TRBV5-4 to TRBJ2-7; possible D gene TRBD2, 5 bases. Germline V gene sequence: CDR1 SGHNT, CDR2 YYREEE (reference sequence). This CDR3 has 13 residues. Trimming cost V 4 bases and J 0 bases, with 8 bases left between them. CDR3 protein: CASSRLLSYEQYF. The CDR3 region has the DNA TGTGCCAGCAGCCGACTACTCTCCTACGAGCAGTACTTC.

V usage is TRBV6-1 and J usage is TRBJ1-2; the D is unclear. The CDR3 totals 13 residues. V lost 6 bases and J 5 bases, leaving 13 bases between the germline ends. Germline V gene data show CDR1 as MNHNS and CDR2 as SASEGT. DNA of the CDR3: TGTGCCAGCAGACTTGCAGACAATTATGGCTACACCTTC. Translating gives CASRLADNYGYTF.

The V and J genes are TRBV6-1 and TRBJ2-7, with a weak D call TRBD1 (6 bases). The V end was cut by 4 bases, the J end by 0 bases, with 16 bases between. Germline V gene data show CDR1 as MNHNS and CDR2 as SASEGT. This CDR3 is 16 amino acids long. CDR3 in DNA: TGTGCCAGCAGTGCCTACAGGGCTCCGAGCTCCTACGAGCAGTACTTC. This gives the protein CASSAYRAPSSYEQYF.

The V gene is TRBV19, the J gene TRBJ1-2; D is ambiguous. Germline V gene data show CDR1 as LNHDA and CDR2 as SQIVND (reference sequence). The germline V and J ends were trimmed by 1 base and 7 bases, with 4 bases remaining between them. There are 11 residues in the CDR3. CDR3 amino acids: CASSIVGGYTF. For the CDR3, the DNA is TGTGCCAGTAGTATAGTCGGTGGCTACACCTTC.

This clone has more than one count but fewer than ten. This chain links TRBV5-4 with TRBJ1-5, with 8 positions matching TRBD1. The germline V gene has CDR1 SGHNT and CDR2 YYREEE (reference sequence). V shed 4 bases and J 4 bases; nucleotides not matched to a gene: 4. This CDR3 has 14 residues. CDR3 bases: TGTGCCAGCAGCCTGACAGGGGAGAATCAGCCCCAGCATTTT. Its translation: CASSLTGENQPQHF.

The rearrangement links TRBV19 to TRBJ2-1; 8 bases match TRBD1. Trimming cost V 9 bases and J 9 bases; bases outside gene matches: 7. Germline values: CDR1 LNHDA, CDR2 SQIVND (reference sequence). There are 12 residues in the CDR3. The CDR3 DNA is TGTGCCAGCGACAGGGGCGACGGTGAGCAGTTCTTC. The encoded protein is CASDRGDGEQFF. The full variable domain, with the rest looked up from reference TRBV19 and TRBJ2-1, is DGGITQSPKYLFRKEGQNVTLSCEQNLNHDAMYWYRQDPGQGLRLIYYSQIVNDFQKGDIAEGYSVSREKKESFPLTVTSAQKNPTAFYLCASDRGDGEQFFGPGTRLTVL.

This chain joins TRBV29-1 and TRBJ1-4, with 7 bases fitting TRBD1. Germline V gene data show CDR1 as SQVTM and CDR2 as ANQGSEA. The J segment lost 7 bases and the V segment lost 5 bases, leaving 10 bases of the junction unmatched. This CDR3 has 14 residues. CDR3 region: CSVTPGGRSEKLFF. The CDR3 DNA reads as TGCAGCGTTACCCCAGGGGGTAGAAGTGAAAAACTGTTTTTT.

The CDR3 sequence is CASSAPDTQYF. The CDR3 DNA is TGTGCCAGCAGTGCTCCAGATACGCAGTATTTT. The chain is built from TRBV6-1 and TRBJ2-3, with D unclear. CDR3 length: 11 residues. Trimming stripped 4 bases from V and 4 bases from J, with 3 bases between. Germline V CDR1 and CDR2: MNHNS, SASEGT.

The V gene is TRBV7-8, the J gene TRBJ2-3; D perhaps matches TRBD2 (6 bases). The CDR3 is 15 amino acids. Looked up from germline, CDR1 is SGHVS and CDR2 is FQNEAQ. V lost 5 bases, J lost 8 bases, and 20 bases lay in between. The CDR3 protein is CASSPGGSTRATQYF. CDR3 in DNA: TGTGCCAGCAGCCCTGGGGGGTCAACTCGGGCTACGCAGTATTTT.

This clone was picked up a small number of times. The rearrangement joins TRBV2 to TRBJ1-5; 8 bases align to TRBD1. Trimming at V came to 7 bases and at J to 4 bases, leaving 3 bases not matched to a gene. Looked up from germline, CDR1 is SNHLY and CDR2 is FYNNEI. The CDR3 is made up of 13 amino acids. DNA of the CDR3: TGTGCCAGCAATCAGGGGGCGAATCAGCCCCAGCATTTT. This translates into CASNQGANQPQHF. Drawing the rest from reference TRBV2 and TRBJ1-5, the complete variable domain is EPEVTQTPSHQVTQMGQEVILRCVPISNHLYFYWYRQILGQKVEFLVSFYNNEISEKSEIFDDQFSVERPDGSNFTLKIRSTKLEDSAMYFCASNQGANQPQHFGDGTRLSIL.

The rearrangement joins TRBV4-1 to TRBJ1-5, with D maybe TRBD1 (5 bases). Trimming took 1 base from V and 6 from J, leaving 16 bases between them. There are 16 residues in the CDR3. Germline CDR1 is MGHRA and CDR2 is YSYEKL. This CDR3 is CASSQVGPLRGQPQHF. The DNA of the CDR3 is TGCGCCAGCAGCCAAGTAGGGCCCCTAAGGGGTCAGCCCCAGCATTTT.

Here the CDR3 DNA reads TGTGCCAGTAGGCTTAAAGGGACAGGGGGCACCGGGGAGCTGTTTTTT. Translating gives CASRLKGTGGTGELFF. The chain joins TRBV19 to TRBJ2-2; 11 positions match TRBD1. The V gene's germline CDR1 is LNHDA and CDR2 SQIVND (reference sequence). This CDR3 spans 16 amino acids. J lost 4 bases, V lost 6 bases, and 7 bases had no gene match. Based on the CDR3 plus reference TRBV19 and TRBJ2-2, the full variable domain is DGGITQSPKYLFRKEGQNVTLSCEQNLNHDAMYWYRQDPGQGLRLIYYSQIVNDFQKGDIAEGYSVSREKKESFPLTVTSAQKNPTAFYLCASRLKGTGGTGELFFGEGSRLTVL.

V usage is TRBV18 and J usage is TRBJ1-5; D call uncertain. The CDR3 covers 16 residues. V lost 3 bases, J lost 8 bases, and 20 bases lay in between. CDR1 and CDR2 from the germline V gene are KGHSH and LQKENI. In nucleotides, the CDR3 is TGTGCCAGCTCACCGAACCTACAGAGAGGGATTGAGCCCCAGCATTTT. This encodes CASSPNLQRGIEPQHF.

This clone was detected only a few times. The chain uses TRBV11-3 and TRBJ1-6, with D maybe TRBD1 (5 bases). This CDR3 is 19 amino acids long. V lost 1 base, J lost 7 bases, and 23 bases lay in between. CDR1 SGHNT and CDR2 YENEEA come from the germline V gene. CDR3 loop: CASSLAPLFQGEDNSPLHF. DNA for the CDR3: TGTGCCAGCAGCTTAGCCCCCCTATTCCAGGGAGAGGACAATTCACCCCTCCACTTT.

The chain combines TRBV14 with TRBJ1-1; D is possibly TRBD1 (5 bases). Germline CDR1 SGHDN, CDR2 FVKESK. V lost 4 bases and J lost 4, with 22 bases in between. CDR3 size: 17 residues. DNA of the CDR3: TGTGCCAGCAGCCGACGTGAGGGGACTTACTGGGGCACTGAAGCTTTCTTT. Its protein product is CASSRREGTYWGTEAFF.

The chain is built from TRBV7-7 and TRBJ2-5; D may match TRBD1 or TRBD2 (6 bases each). Germline V CDR1 and CDR2: SSHAT, FNYEAQ (reference sequence). V was pared by 1 base and J by 5 bases, with 17 bases between. This CDR3 has 16 amino acids. The CDR3 DNA sequence: TGTGCCAGCAGCTTAGGGGATCGCGGGGACAAGGAGACCCAGTACTTC. Its protein is CASSLGDRGDKETQYF.

The chain is built from TRBV6-5 and TRBJ1-1; D uncertain. CDR1 and CDR2 from the germline V gene are MNHEY and SVGAGI. Trimming pared 0 bases from V and 2 bases from J, leaving 7 bases between. The CDR3 length is 14 residues. CDR3 DNA: TGTGCCAGCAGTTACTCGGGTTCCAACACTGAAGCTTTCTTT. Amino acids: CASSYSGSNTEAFF.

The V call is TRBV29-1, the J call TRBJ2-7, with D possibly called TRBD1 or TRBD2 (5 bases each). Germline values: CDR1 SQVTM, CDR2 ANQGSEA. The CDR3 is 15 amino acids. Trimming pared 1 base from V and 2 bases from J, leaving 15 bases between. CDR3 DNA: TGCAGCGTTGAAGTTACCGGGACGTCAACCTACGAGCAGTACTTC. Protein sequence: CSVEVTGTSTYEQYF.

V gene TRBV5-1 combines with J gene TRBJ1-5, with D uncertain. This CDR3 spans 15 amino acids. Germline lookup yields CDR1 SGHRS and CDR2 YFSETQ. The V end was cut by 1 base, the J end by 3 bases, with 11 bases between. The CDR3 region has the DNA TGCGCCAGCAGCTTGTACGGGTCCCCCAATCAGCCCCAGCATTTT. Translation: CASSLYGSPNQPQHF. Full variable domain (remainder filled in from reference TRBV5-1 and TRBJ1-5): KAGVTQTPRYLIKTRGQQVTLSCSPISGHRSVSWYQQTPGQGLQFLFEYFSETQRNKGNFPGRFSGRQFSNSRSEMNVSTLELGDSALYLCASSLYGSPNQPQHFGDGTRLSIL.

The V and J genes are TRBV6-5 and TRBJ2-3, with D maybe TRBD2 (7 bases). CDR1 and CDR2 (germline): MNHEY, SVGAGI. CDR3 size: 15 residues. The V end was cut by 6 bases, the J end by 1 base, with 14 bases between. Written as DNA, the CDR3 is TGTGCCAGCAGGCGAGGGGGGGTCGGCACAGATACGCAGTATTTT. Translating gives CASRRGGVGTDTQYF.

In its sample, this clone is medium-sized. The chain joins TRBV6-4 to TRBJ2-3, with D uncertain. This CDR3 has 13 residues. The V and J ends lost 0 bases and 2 bases respectively, with 3 bases between them. Germline V gives CDR1 MRHNA, CDR2 SNTAGT. The CDR3 is CASSDSPTDTQYF. For the CDR3, the DNA is TGTGCCAGCAGTGACTCCCCCACAGATACGCAGTATTTT.